Presented here are 20 T cell receptor beta chains from one specimen sequenced in a study of post-analysis software for immune sequencing data. Libraries were made from TCR beta cDNA, and they carried unique molecular identifiers. TCRdb reprocessed the PCR reads with MiXCR, giving one entry per CDR3 protein. The sample shows roughly 180,000 distinct CDR3 sequences, roughly 30% of them seen only once. Study-level findings and limits: Controls showed lower frequencies than patients for five or six TRBV segments, and TRBV5-6, TRBV5-1 and TRBV20-1 were among these.

Their recognized antigens are unknown. The sequenced sample was blood. The source is a girl aged 5-17 years with multiple sclerosis.

DNA for the CDR3: TGTGCCAGCAGCTTGTGGGGGGCAATCTACGAGCAGTACTTC. This sequence encodes CASSLWGAIYEQYF. The chain uses TRBV5-6 and TRBJ2-7; D may correspond to TRBD1 or TRBD2 (6 bases each). Trimming removed 1 base at V and 3 bases at J, with 11 bases between. The CDR3 has 14 residues. Germline lookup yields CDR1 SGHDT and CDR2 YYEEEE.

This chain uses TRBV12-3 or TRBV12-4 with TRBJ1-1; D gene ambiguous. V was clipped by 4 bases and J by 2 bases, with 14 bases between them. This CDR3 is built from 15 residues. The CDR3 sequence: CASSSSRSGNTEAFF. As DNA, the CDR3 is TGTGCCAGCAGTTCCTCGCGGTCAGGAAACACTGAAGCTTTCTTT.

V gene TRBV11-1 combines with J gene TRBJ2-3; 10 bases are shared with TRBD2. The CDR3 runs 13 residues. Germline V lookup: CDR1 SGHAT, CDR2 FQDESV (reference sequence). With 8 bases clipped from V and 6 bases from J, the junction kept 5 bases outside the gene matches. The chain's CDR3 is CASLAGAADTQYF. For the CDR3, the DNA is TGTGCCAGCCTAGCGGGAGCGGCGGATACGCAGTATTTT.

This clonotype was recorded a few times. This sequence joins TRBV6-5 and TRBJ1-5, with D hard to call. CDR1 and CDR2 from the germline V gene are MNHEY and SVGAGI. V was clipped by 0 bases and J by 3 bases, with 12 bases between them. This CDR3 contains 16 residues. Here the CDR3 reads CASSYSYARDNQPQHF. The CDR3, as DNA: TGTGCCAGCAGTTACTCTTATGCACGGGACAATCAGCCCCAGCATTTT.

This clonotype was observed a few times. The CDR3 sequence: CASSYGQGAEAFF. Here the CDR3 DNA reads TGCGCCAGCAGCTACGGACAGGGGGCCGAAGCTTTCTTT. V and J are TRBV5-1 and TRBJ1-1; 11 positions match TRBD1. The CDR3 length is 13 residues. Germline trimming cut 3 bases from V and 8 bases from J; bases unmatched to any gene: 3. Per germline, CDR1 SGHRS and CDR2 YFSETQ. Full variable domain (remainder filled in from reference TRBV5-1 and TRBJ1-1): KAGVTQTPRYLIKTRGQQVTLSCSPISGHRSVSWYQQTPGQGLQFLFEYFSETQRNKGNFPGRFSGRQFSNSRSEMNVSTLELGDSALYLCASSYGQGAEAFFGQGTRLTVV.

A note on this clonotype: One base away lies a much larger clone, so this may be a sequencing read error. The chain links TRBV5-6 to TRBJ2-5; D uncertain. The CDR3 extends over 14 amino acids. The germline V gene has CDR1 SGHDT and CDR2 YYEEEE. The CDR3 DNA sequence: TGTGCCGGCAGCTTGCGACGGAGACAAGAGACCCAGTACTTC. It specifies CAGSLRRRQETQYF.

J is TRBJ2-7 and V is TRBV20-1; 8 bases agree with TRBD2. The CDR3 has 16 residues. V lost 0 bases and J lost 2; bases outside the gene matches: 9. Germline V gene data show CDR1 as DFQATT and CDR2 as SNEGSKA (reference sequence). The CDR3 loop reads CSARDLAGSGTYEQYF. Written as DNA, the CDR3 is TGCAGTGCTAGAGATCTAGCGGGTTCTGGGACCTACGAGCAGTACTTC.

As for this clonotype: A junction boundary mismatches the germline segment, possibly from a read error. This chain joins TRBV20-1 and TRBJ2-3, with 7 bases aligning to TRBD2. The CDR3 totals 13 residues. Germline values: CDR1 DFQATT, CDR2 SNEGSKA (reference sequence). The DNA for the CDR3 is TGCAGTGCAACGGGGAGGGCCTCAGATGCGCAGTATTTT. Residues: CSATGRASDAQYF.

The genes are TRBV7-2 and TRBJ1-4; D is undetermined. V lost 3 bases, J lost 8 bases, and 13 bases lay in between. In germline, CDR1 is SGHTA, CDR2 FQGNSA. This CDR3 region has 14 residues. In DNA form, the CDR3 reads TGTGCCAGCAGCTTTTGTAGCGGAGACGAAAAACTGTTTTTT. Amino acid sequence: CASSFCSGDEKLFF. Looking up the rest from reference TRBV7-2 and TRBJ1-4 gives the full variable domain: GAGVSQSPSNKVTEKGKDVELRCDPISGHTALYWYRQSLGQGLEFLIYFQGNSAPDKSGLPSDRFSAERTGGSVSTLTIQRTQQEDSAVYLCASSFCSGDEKLFFGSGTQLSVL.

This clonotype has only a few counts. An end of the junction does not agree with germline; a read error may underlie this. The chain combines TRBV14 with TRBJ2-1, with 8 nucleotides matching TRBD2. CDR3 length: 14 amino acids. Germline CDR1 SGHDN, CDR2 FVKESK. The CDR3 is CVSSQGISGTEQFF. The CDR3 DNA follows: TGTGTCAGCAGCCAAGGCATTAGCGGGACTGAGCAGTTCTTC.

This clonotype was counted ten times or more. The chain couples TRBV12-3 or TRBV12-4 to TRBJ1-5; 7 bases agree with TRBD1. V was pared by 7 bases and J by 5 bases, with 5 bases of the junction left unmatched. This CDR3 spans 13 amino acids. The CDR3 reads CASTTQGDQPQHF. CDR3 in DNA: TGTGCCAGCACCACCCAGGGGGATCAGCCCCAGCATTTT.

This clonotype has ten or more counts. The CDR3 loop reads CASSVGTGDYEQYF. CDR3 DNA: TGTGCCAGCAGCGTCGGGACAGGAGACTACGAGCAGTACTTC. V is TRBV11-2 and J is TRBJ2-7, with 8 bases lining up with TRBD1. CDR3 length equals 14 residues. Trimming cost V 5 bases and J 3 bases; bases outside gene matches: 6. Looked up from germline, CDR1 is SGHAT and CDR2 is FQNNGV.

The chain combines TRBV6-1 with TRBJ2-5, with D possibly matching TRBD1 (6 bases). V was shortened by 6 bases and J by 5 bases, with 16 bases between the two germline ends. The CDR3 sequence is 14 residues long. Germline V CDR1 and CDR2: MNHNS, SASEGT. CDR3 coding DNA: TGTGCCAGCAGCGGGACCCAGGGGAAGGAGACCCAGTACTTC. It codes for CASSGTQGKETQYF.

The rearrangement joins TRBV9 to TRBJ2-7; 12 bases are a match to TRBD2. Unmatched junction bases numbered 6, after V lost 0 bases and J lost 5 bases. The CDR3 spans 16 residues. Germline V gives CDR1 SGDLS, CDR2 YYNGEE. CDR3 in amino acids: CASSVALAGGLHEQYF. CDR3 sequence (DNA): TGTGCCAGCAGCGTAGCCCTAGCGGGAGGGCTCCACGAGCAGTACTTC.

This clonotype was recorded at least ten times. The V call is TRBV5-1, the J call TRBJ2-7; possibly TRBD1 for D (5 bases). Germline V lookup: CDR1 SGHRS, CDR2 YFSETQ. V was clipped by 0 bases and J by 2 bases, with 12 bases between them. The CDR3 consists of 15 residues. The CDR3 sequence: CASSLEGPFPYEQYF. In DNA form, the CDR3 reads TGCGCCAGCAGCTTGGAGGGGCCATTTCCCTACGAGCAGTACTTC.

This clonotype was counted a few times. The rearrangement joins TRBV20-1 to TRBJ2-5, with D possibly called TRBD1 or TRBD2 (5 bases each). Germline CDR1 DFQATT, CDR2 SNEGSKA (reference sequence). V gave up 5 bases and J gave up 5 bases, with 18 bases separating them. The CDR3 extends over 14 amino acids. The CDR3 DNA reads as TGCAGTGCTGATCTAACGGGACGGAGTGAGACCCAGTACTTC. Its translation is CSADLTGRSETQYF.

This clonotype appeared many times. This chain links TRBV7-2 with TRBJ1-2, with unresolved D. The germline V and J ends were trimmed by 1 base and 4 bases, with 7 bases remaining between them. Germline V gene lookup returns CDR1 SGHTA and CDR2 FQGNSA. The CDR3 has 13 residues. The CDR3: CASSLVQRYGYTF. The CDR3 nucleotides are TGTGCCAGCAGCTTAGTCCAGCGCTATGGCTACACCTTC.

Comment on this clonotype: A junction end diverges from the germline sequence, so it may reflect a read error. V usage is TRBV20-1 and J usage is TRBJ2-1; D call uncertain. The CDR3 sequence is 15 residues long. Germline CDR1 is DFQATT and CDR2 is SNEGSKA (reference sequence). In DNA form, the CDR3 reads TGCAGTGCTAGAGAGGGCTCGAGCTCCTACGATGAGCAGTTCTTC. It codes for CSAREGSSSYDEQFF.

There are many counts of this clonotype. This chain links TRBV9 with TRBJ2-3; 8 nucleotides line up with TRBD2. V was pared by 3 bases and J by 0 bases, with 0 bases of the junction left unmatched. The CDR3 covers 14 residues. Germline CDR1 and CDR2: SGDLS and YYNGEE. The CDR3 sequence: CASSASGSTDTQYF. As DNA, the CDR3 is TGTGCCAGCAGCGCTAGCGGGAGCACAGATACGCAGTATTTT.

The chain recombines TRBV20-1 with TRBJ1-1; no clear D. The CDR3 totals 13 residues. Germline V gene data show CDR1 as DFQATT and CDR2 as SNEGSKA (reference sequence). Deletions cut 1 base from V and 6 bases from J, with 12 bases between. The CDR3 bases are TGCAGTGCTAGAGGAGGACCTGCCCCTGAAGCTTTCTTT. Translation: CSARGGPAPEAFF.